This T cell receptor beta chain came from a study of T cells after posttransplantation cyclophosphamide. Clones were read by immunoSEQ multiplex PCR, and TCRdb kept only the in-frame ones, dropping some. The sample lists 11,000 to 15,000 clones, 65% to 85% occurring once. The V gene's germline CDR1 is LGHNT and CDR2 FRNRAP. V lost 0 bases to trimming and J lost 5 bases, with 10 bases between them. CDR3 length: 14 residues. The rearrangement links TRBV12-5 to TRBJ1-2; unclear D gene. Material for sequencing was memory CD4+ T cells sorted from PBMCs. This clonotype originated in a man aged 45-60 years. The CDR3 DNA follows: TGTGCTAGTGGTTTGGTACCGGGAGTGTATGGCTACACCTTC. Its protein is CASGLVPGVYGYTF.